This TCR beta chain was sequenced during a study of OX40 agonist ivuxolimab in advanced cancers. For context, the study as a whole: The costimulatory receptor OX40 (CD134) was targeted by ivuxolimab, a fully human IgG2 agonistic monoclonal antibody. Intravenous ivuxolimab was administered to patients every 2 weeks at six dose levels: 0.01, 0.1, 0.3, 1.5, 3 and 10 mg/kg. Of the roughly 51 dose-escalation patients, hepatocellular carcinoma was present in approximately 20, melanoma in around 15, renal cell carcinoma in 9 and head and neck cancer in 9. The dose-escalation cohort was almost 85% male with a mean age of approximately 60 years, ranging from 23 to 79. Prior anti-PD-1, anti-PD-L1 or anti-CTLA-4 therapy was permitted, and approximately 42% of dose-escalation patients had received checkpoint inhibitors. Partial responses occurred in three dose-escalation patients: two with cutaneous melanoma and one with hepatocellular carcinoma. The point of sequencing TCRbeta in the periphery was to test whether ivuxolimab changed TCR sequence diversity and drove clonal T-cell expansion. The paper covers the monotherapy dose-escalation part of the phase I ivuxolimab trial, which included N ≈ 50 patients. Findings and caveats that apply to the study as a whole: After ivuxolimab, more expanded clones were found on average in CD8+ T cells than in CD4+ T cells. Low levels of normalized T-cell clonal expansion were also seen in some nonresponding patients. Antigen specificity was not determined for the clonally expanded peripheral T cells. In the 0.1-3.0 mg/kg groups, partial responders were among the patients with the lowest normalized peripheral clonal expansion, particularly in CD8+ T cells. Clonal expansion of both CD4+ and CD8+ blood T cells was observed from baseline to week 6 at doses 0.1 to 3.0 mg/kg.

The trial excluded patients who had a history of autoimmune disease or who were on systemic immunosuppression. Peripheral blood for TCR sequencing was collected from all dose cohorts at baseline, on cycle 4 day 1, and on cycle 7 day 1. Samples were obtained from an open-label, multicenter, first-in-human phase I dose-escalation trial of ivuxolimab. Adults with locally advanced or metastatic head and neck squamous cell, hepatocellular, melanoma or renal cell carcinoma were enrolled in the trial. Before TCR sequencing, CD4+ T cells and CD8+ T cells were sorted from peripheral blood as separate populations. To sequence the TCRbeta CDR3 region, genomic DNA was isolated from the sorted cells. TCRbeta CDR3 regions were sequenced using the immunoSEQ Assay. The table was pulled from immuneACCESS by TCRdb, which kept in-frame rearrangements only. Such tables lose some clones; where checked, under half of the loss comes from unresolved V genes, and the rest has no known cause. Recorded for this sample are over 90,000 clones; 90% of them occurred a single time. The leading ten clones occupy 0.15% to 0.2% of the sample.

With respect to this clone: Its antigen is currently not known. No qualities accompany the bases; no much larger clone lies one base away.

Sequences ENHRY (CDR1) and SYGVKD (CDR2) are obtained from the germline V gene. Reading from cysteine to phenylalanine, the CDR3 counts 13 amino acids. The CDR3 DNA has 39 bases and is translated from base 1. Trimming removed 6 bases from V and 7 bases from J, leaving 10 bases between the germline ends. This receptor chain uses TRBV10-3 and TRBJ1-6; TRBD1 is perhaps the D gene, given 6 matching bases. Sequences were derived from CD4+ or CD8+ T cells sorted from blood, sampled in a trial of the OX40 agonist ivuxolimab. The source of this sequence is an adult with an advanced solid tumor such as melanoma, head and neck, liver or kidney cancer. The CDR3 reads CAIRPTGNSPLHF. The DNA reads TGTGCCATCAGGCCTACAGGGAATTCACCCCTCCACTTT.